This T cell receptor beta chain was observed in a study of OX40 agonist ivuxolimab in advanced cancers. Across the whole study: Participants could have had prior anti-PD-1, anti-PD-L1 or anti-CTLA-4 therapy, and approximately 40% had some.

Regarding this clone: Its specificity is unknown.

General study findings and limits: People who partly responded at 0.1-3.0 mg/kg had some of the least clonal expansion seen. The study observed clonal expansion of CD4+ and CD8+ blood T cells by week 6 at 0.1 to 3.0 mg/kg. Compared with CD4+, CD8+ T cells on average had more expanded clones.

Profiled with immunoSEQ multiplex PCR; TCRdb holds only in-frame clones, not every one. The table lists roughly 76,000 clones, roughly 85% of them singletons. The CDR3 has 15 amino acids. V was clipped by 5 bases and J by 5 bases; unmatched bases: 11. Germline V CDR1 and CDR2: SEHNR, FQNEAQ (reference sequence). This clonotype was obtained from an adult with an advanced solid tumor such as melanoma, head and neck, liver or kidney cancer. Sample: CD4+ or CD8+ T cells sorted from blood, taken in a trial of the OX40 agonist ivuxolimab. This chain connects TRBV7-9 to TRBJ2-5; TRBD1 agrees at 7 bases. Here the CDR3 reads CASSPLQGLSETQYF. Here the CDR3 DNA reads TGTGCCAGCAGCCCTCTACAGGGGCTGAGCGAGACCCAGTACTTC.